This T cell receptor beta chain comes out of a study of cytomegalovirus exposure and HLA in healthy donors. PCR primers comprised 60 Vbeta and 13 Jbeta primers. Some clones are missing from TCRdb's copy, which holds only in-frame ones; the method was immunoSEQ multiplex PCR. The repertoire includes about 140,000 clones, around 76% of them detected once, and under 4.5% sits in the top ten. Trimming removed 4 bases from V and 6 bases from J, with 16 bases in between. The CDR3 runs to 15 residues. Germline V gives CDR1 LNHNV, CDR2 YYDKDF (reference sequence). Sample: PBMCs. The chain uses TRBV15 and TRBJ2-4; TRBD2 might be the D (7 bases). This TCR was sampled from a man younger than 35 in good health and CMV-seronegative. The CDR3: CATSMFGGAGNIQYF. The CDR3 DNA reads as TGTGCCACCAGCATGTTTGGGGGGGCTGGAAACATTCAGTACTTC.